This TCR beta chain was observed in a study of shared clonotypes between healthy human individuals. Sequencing was performed with immunoSEQ multiplex PCR; in TCRdb, only in-frame clones are kept and a portion is missing. The profile shows approximately 110,000 clones, about 66% of them singletons. The trim removed 3 bases at V and 6 bases at J, leaving 5 bases unmatched. Germline-derived CDR1 and CDR2 are MDHEN and SYDVKM. The CDR3 spans 14 residues. Sequencing was carried out using memory CD8+ T cells sorted from blood. Subset here: CD45RO+ cells pooled with CCR7-negative TemRA cells. The chain uses TRBV28 and TRBJ2-3; 8 bases are shared with TRBD2. The source is a woman aged 30 to 39 in good health. The CDR3 sequence is CASSFLAGHDTQYF. CDR3 DNA sequence: TGTGCCAGCAGTTTCCTAGCGGGTCATGATACGCAGTATTTT.